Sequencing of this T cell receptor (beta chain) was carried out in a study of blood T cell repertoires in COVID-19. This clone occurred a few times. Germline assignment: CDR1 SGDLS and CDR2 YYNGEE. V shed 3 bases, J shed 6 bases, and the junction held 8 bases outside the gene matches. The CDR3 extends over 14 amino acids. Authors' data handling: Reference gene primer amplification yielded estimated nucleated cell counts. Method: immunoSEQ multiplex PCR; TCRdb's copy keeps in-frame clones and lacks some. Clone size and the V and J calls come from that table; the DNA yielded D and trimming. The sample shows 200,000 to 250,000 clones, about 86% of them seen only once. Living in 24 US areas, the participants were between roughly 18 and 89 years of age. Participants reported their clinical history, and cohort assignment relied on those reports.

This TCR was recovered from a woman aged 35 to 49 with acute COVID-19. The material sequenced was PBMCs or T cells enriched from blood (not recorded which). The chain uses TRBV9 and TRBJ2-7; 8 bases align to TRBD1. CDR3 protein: CASSEQGARGEQYF. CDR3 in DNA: TGTGCCAGCAGCGAGCAGGGGGCGCGAGGCGAGCAGTACTTC.